One and the same sample provided the 24 T cell receptor beta chains below, sequenced in a study of CD8 T cells in Susac syndrome. The RNA input was about 0.5 to 1 ug, and it was reverse transcribed with random hexamers. Using its own MiXCR run on the immunoSEQ multiplex PCR reads, TCRdb lists one record per CDR3 protein. The profile covers tens of thousands of distinct CDR3 sequences, with around nine tenths appearing a single time and 0.5% to 0.6% taken by the ten largest. Sequenced input: CD8+ T cells from PBMCs. These TCRs come from a human donor with multiple sclerosis.

This sequence joins TRBV12-3 or TRBV12-4 and TRBJ2-7; no clear D gene. V lost 1 base to trimming and J lost 3 bases, with 13 bases between them. The CDR3 sequence is 15 residues long. Here the CDR3 DNA reads TGTGCCAGCAGTTTAGAACAGTACAAGGGCTACGAGCAGTACTTC. Encoded protein: CASSLEQYKGYEQYF.

This clonotype was observed a single time. The CDR3 sequence is CASSEGRGNQPQHF. CDR3 nucleotides: TGTGCCAGCAGCGAGGGAAGGGGTAATCAGCCCCAGCATTTT. This rearrangement joins TRBV9 to TRBJ1-5; D is possibly TRBD1 (5 bases). The V end lost 3 bases, the J end lost 4 bases, and 11 bases lay between the germline ends. The CDR3 covers 14 residues. Germline values: CDR1 SGDLS, CDR2 YYNGEE.

This clonotype was picked up a small number of times. The chain is built from TRBV4-1 and TRBJ2-7; 10 positions agree with TRBD2. In germline, CDR1 is MGHRA, CDR2 YSYEKL. The CDR3 totals 14 residues. The V gene end was trimmed by 6 bases and the J gene end by 4 bases; junction bases not matched to a gene: 6. CDR3 nucleotides: TGCGCCAGCAGTCGGACTAGCGGTTCTTACGAGCAGTACTTC. The encoded protein is CASSRTSGSYEQYF.

The chain has TRBV12-3 or TRBV12-4 and TRBJ1-1; TRBD1 might be the D (5 bases). CDR3 length: 14 residues. V gave up 1 base and J gave up 4 bases, with 10 bases separating them. CDR3: CASSLGEGSTEAFF. The CDR3 DNA follows: TGTGCCAGCAGTTTAGGCGAGGGGAGCACTGAAGCTTTCTTT.

The rearrangement uses TRBV27 and TRBJ2-7, with TRBD2 identical over 7 bases. V shed 6 bases, J shed 6 bases, and the junction held 14 bases outside the gene matches. Germline V CDR1 and CDR2: MNHEY, SMNVEV (reference sequence). CDR3 length: 15 residues. The CDR3 DNA is TGTGCCAGCAGCCAAATCCGGGACTATAGGGGCGAGCAGTACTTC. This translates into CASSQIRDYRGEQYF.

The V call is TRBV4-1, the J call TRBJ1-1; no firm D call. Germline-derived CDR1 and CDR2 are MGHRA and YSYEKL. The CDR3 covers 14 residues. Trimming took 1 base from V and 1 from J, leaving 7 bases between them. The CDR3 sequence: CASSQGHPNTEAFF. In DNA form, the CDR3 reads TGCGCCAGCAGCCAAGGACACCCGAACACTGAAGCTTTCTTT.

The gene calls are TRBV30 and TRBJ1-3; D ambiguous. Germline CDR1 is GTSNPN and CDR2 is SVGIG (reference sequence). The V end lost 2 bases, the J end lost 6 bases, and 8 bases lay between the germline ends. CDR3 length: 12 residues. CDR3 sequence: CAWSPAENTIYF. For the CDR3, the DNA is TGTGCCTGGAGTCCTGCGGAAAACACCATATATTTT. The entire variable domain, with the rest obtained from reference TRBV30 and TRBJ1-3, is as follows: SQTIHQWPATLVQPVGSPLSLECTVEGTSNPNLYWYRQAAGRGLQLLFYSVGIGQISSEVPQNLSASRPQDRQFILSSKKLLLSDSGFYLCAWSPAENTIYFGEGSWLTVV.

V usage is TRBV5-6 and J usage is TRBJ1-5; TRBD1 might be the D (5 bases). In germline, CDR1 is SGHDT, CDR2 YYEEEE. The CDR3 has 12 residues. Trimming pared 3 bases from V and 5 bases from J, leaving 6 bases between. The CDR3, as DNA: TGTGCCAGCAGCTCGGGGGATCAGCCCCAGCATTTT. This gives the protein CASSSGDQPQHF.

The chain links TRBV25-1 to TRBJ2-1; 9 positions match TRBD2. Trimming removed 5 bases from V and 14 bases from J; junction bases left unmatched: 7. Germline loops: CDR1 MGHDK, CDR2 SYGVNS. CDR3 length: 12 residues. The CDR3 spells CASSFSSGSEFF. DNA of the CDR3: TGTGCCAGCAGTTTCAGTAGCGGGAGTGAGTTCTTC.

This clonotype was recorded a few times. This rearrangement joins TRBV28 to TRBJ2-7; D remains ambiguous. V lost 3 bases and J lost 3, with 6 bases in between. The germline V gene has CDR1 MDHEN and CDR2 SYDVKM. The CDR3 contains 12 residues. For the CDR3, the DNA is TGTGCCAGCAGTTTCAGTAGCTACGAGCAGTACTTC. Translating it yields CASSFSSYEQYF.

The chain employs TRBV12-3 or TRBV12-4 and TRBJ2-3; TRBD2 agrees at 8 bases. V trimming: 3 bases; J trimming: 5 bases; junction bases outside the gene matches: 1. There are 13 residues in the CDR3. This chain's CDR3 is CASSLLAGDTQYF. The DNA for the CDR3 is TGTGCCAGCAGTTTGCTAGCGGGAGATACGCAGTATTTT.

The chain links TRBV27 to TRBJ2-2, with 7 bases that match TRBD1. The CDR3 contains 16 residues. Germline V gene sequence: CDR1 MNHEY, CDR2 SMNVEV (reference sequence). V trimming: 4 bases; J trimming: 2 bases; junction bases outside the gene matches: 7. The CDR3 sequence is CASSSYRDSNTGELFF. DNA for the CDR3: TGTGCCAGCAGTTCCTACCGGGACAGCAACACCGGGGAGCTGTTTTTT.

The chain carries TRBV6-6 and TRBJ1-1, with D tentatively TRBD1 (5 bases). This CDR3 has 13 residues. Germline CDR1 reads MNHNY; CDR2 reads SVGAGI (reference sequence). V shed 0 bases and J shed 4 bases, with 6 bases lying between them. The CDR3 DNA is TGTGCCAGCAGTTACTCGACAGTCACTGAAGCTTTCTTT. It yields the protein CASSYSTVTEAFF.

The genes are TRBV20-1 and TRBJ2-3; TRBD2 agrees at 12 bases. The CDR3 sequence is 15 residues long. CDR1 is DFQATT and CDR2 is SNEGSKA in the germline V gene (reference sequence). V dropped 3 bases and J dropped 4; count of bases not matched to a gene: 5. The CDR3 loop is CSARETSGRPDTQYF. The CDR3 DNA reads as TGCAGTGCTAGGGAGACTAGCGGGAGACCAGATACGCAGTATTTT.

The rearrangement joins TRBV12-3 or TRBV12-4 to TRBJ2-1; 7 positions match TRBD2. This CDR3 has 12 amino acids. J gave up 13 bases and V 3 bases, and 6 bases lay outside the gene matches. The CDR3 region is CASSFGAGDQFF. CDR3 coding DNA: TGTGCCAGCAGTTTTGGGGCGGGAGATCAGTTCTTC.

This chain uses TRBV6-2 or TRBV6-3 with TRBJ2-5, with 7 positions matching TRBD1. Germline lookup yields CDR1 MNHEY and CDR2 SVGEGT. This CDR3 is 16 amino acids long. The V and J ends lost 4 bases and 1 base, in that order; junction bases with no gene match: 9. CDR3 bases: TGTGCCAGCAGTTTCTTTCTACAGGGGCTCCAAGAGACCCAGTACTTC. Protein: CASSFFLQGLQETQYF.

J is TRBJ2-1 and V is TRBV24-1; TRBD1 or TRBD2 may be the D gene (5 bases each). The V gene's germline CDR1 is KGHDR and CDR2 SFDVKD. The CDR3 is 17 residues long. The V and J ends lost 3 bases and 6 bases respectively, with 20 bases between them. The CDR3 sequence is CATSDHNLGERFNEQFF. The CDR3 nucleotides read TGTGCCACCAGTGATCACAATCTAGGGGAGAGATTCAATGAGCAGTTCTTC.

This sequence joins TRBV29-1 and TRBJ2-7, with TRBD1 matching over 7 bases. The germline V gene encodes CDR1 SQVTM and CDR2 ANQGSEA. Trimming at V came to 6 bases and at J to 5 bases, leaving 13 bases not matched to a gene. This CDR3 region has 14 residues. CDR3 nucleotides: TGCAGCGTGGTCGGGACAGTCCTCGGGGACGAGCAGTACTTC. This gives the protein CSVVGTVLGDEQYF.

The V call is TRBV2, the J call TRBJ2-7; 11 bases are shared with TRBD1. The CDR3 covers 16 residues. Germline-derived CDR1 and CDR2 are SNHLY and FYNNEI. J was trimmed by 0 bases and V by 6 bases; bases with no gene match: 7. The CDR3 region is CASSGTGGLNSYEQYF. CDR3 in DNA: TGTGCCAGCAGCGGGACAGGGGGATTGAACTCCTACGAGCAGTACTTC.

The chain carries TRBV9 and TRBJ2-5, with a weak D call TRBD2 (7 bases). The V gene lost 3 bases and the J gene lost 1 base, with 13 bases spanning the gap. The CDR3 runs 15 residues. From germline, CDR1 is SGDLS and CDR2 YYNGEE. CDR3 nucleotide sequence: TGTGCCAGCAGCGGGGGGGCTAGCGGCCAAGAGACCCAGTACTTC. Encoded protein: CASSGGASGQETQYF.

The chain carries TRBV6-2 or TRBV6-3 and TRBJ2-7; TRBD1 is a possible D gene (5 bases). CDR1 is MNHEY, CDR2 SVGEGT, per germline. V was pared by 5 bases and J by 3 bases, with 11 bases between. The CDR3 length is 13 residues. CDR3 in DNA: TGTGCCAGCAGTCACGGACACAACTACGAGCAGTACTTC. The encoded protein is CASSHGHNYEQYF.

The CDR3 bases are TGTGCCAGCAGCCCTGGCCTTTGGAGCCAAGAGACCCAGTACTTC. It encodes CASSPGLWSQETQYF. The V and J genes are TRBV11-3 and TRBJ2-5; D is unresolved. Trimming removed 5 bases from V and 1 base from J, with 14 bases in between. There are 15 residues in the CDR3. The V gene's germline CDR1 is SGHNT and CDR2 YENEEA.

This chain's CDR3 is CSVEVDSGLAGETQYF. The CDR3 nucleotides read TGCAGCGTTGAAGTGGATTCGGGACTAGCAGGGGAGACCCAGTACTTC. The V call is TRBV29-1, the J call TRBJ2-5; 9 positions match TRBD2. Germline V gene data show CDR1 as SQVTM and CDR2 as ANQGSEA. Unmatched junction bases numbered 11, after V lost 1 base and J lost 5 bases. The CDR3 runs 16 residues.

This chain's CDR3 is CASSEARLAGGRETQYF. CDR3 bases: TGTGCCAGCAGTGAAGCGCGCCTAGCGGGAGGGCGAGAGACCCAGTACTTC. The chain couples TRBV2 to TRBJ2-5, with 12 positions matching TRBD2. J was trimmed by 4 bases and V by 0 bases; bases with no gene match: 6. CDR1 is SNHLY and CDR2 is FYNNEI in the germline V gene. The CDR3 is made up of 17 amino acids.